Listed below are T cell receptor beta chains from one sample, sequenced in a study of cytomegalovirus exposure and HLA in healthy donors. The method was immunoSEQ multiplex PCR; TCRdb's version includes in-frame clones alone and lacks a portion of them. The sample holds 160,000 or so clones, about three quarters seen once. The sample comprised PBMCs. These receptors were taken from a female donor in good health and CMV-seronegative. Each CDR3 is given with its conserved first and last residue. The D gene is left open where the match is weak. The size entry is marked missing in some rows and otherwise reads once, few, many or a size class.

d_call | j_call | v_call | clone_size | cdr3_aa | cdr3_nt
NA | TRBJ2-1 | TRBV28 | NA | CASSSLDSSYNEQFF | TGTGCCAGCAGTTCCTTAGACAGCTCCTACAATGAGCAGTTCTTC
TRBD1 | TRBJ2-7 | TRBV6-6 | few | CASSSPGQGQFYEQYF | TGTGCCAGCAGTTCCCCGGGACAGGGCCAGTTCTACGAGCAGTACTTC
TRBD2 | TRBJ2-5 | TRBV19 | NA | CASSILAGDQETQYF | TGTGCCAGTAGTATACTAGCGGGAGACCAAGAGACCCAGTACTTC
NA | TRBJ1-1 | TRBV5-5 | NA | CASSYLLEAFF | TGTGCCAGCAGCTACCTACTTGAAGCTTTCTTT
TRBD2 | TRBJ2-7 | TRBV18 | NA | CARSPGLAGSYEQYF | TGTGCCCGCTCACCGGGACTAGCGGGGTCCTACGAGCAGTACTTC
NA | TRBJ2-4 | TRBV9 | NA | CASSPPTRILNIQYF | TGTGCCAGCAGCCCCCCAACGAGGATTTTAAACATTCAGTACTTC
NA | TRBJ2-7 | TRBV30 | NA | CASASGGSYEQYF | TGTGCCTCTGCAAGCGGAGGGTCCTACGAGCAGTACTTC
NA | TRBJ2-5 | TRBV4-3 | NA | CASSQGSLIRGETQYF | TGCGCCAGCAGCCAAGGAAGCCTGATTAGAGGAGAGACCCAGTACTTC
TRBD2 | TRBJ2-1 | TRBV15 | NA | CATSRVGGYNGEQFF | TGTGCCACCAGCAGAGTGGGAGGGTATAACGGTGAGCAGTTCTTC
NA | TRBJ2-1 | TRBV29-1 | few | CSVGAGVNEQFF | TGCAGCGTAGGGGCAGGGGTCAATGAGCAGTTCTTC
NA | TRBJ2-7 | TRBV9 | NA | CASSVALQGKVKYF | TGTGCCAGCAGCGTAGCTCTACAGGGTAAAGTAAAGTACTTC
NA | TRBJ1-2 | TRBV19 | NA | CASSTGGSYGYTF | TGTGCCAGTTCAACCGGCGGGAGCTATGGCTACACCTTC
TRBD1 | TRBJ1-1 | TRBV7-2 | NA | CASSLVAGGNTEAFF | TGTGCCAGCAGCTTAGTCGCAGGGGGGAACACTGAAGCTTTCTTT
NA | TRBJ1-5 | TRBV7-2 | NA | CASSLVGQGSYQPQHF | TGTGCCAGCAGCTTAGTAGGGCAGGGTAGCTATCAGCCCCAGCATTTT
TRBD2 | TRBJ2-7 | TRBV29-1 | NA | CSVRGDGSSYEQYF | TGCAGCGTTCGGGGGGACGGCAGCTCCTACGAGCAGTACTTC
TRBD1 | TRBJ1-2 | TRBV28 | NA | CASRETGPYGYTF | TGTGCCAGCCGGGAGACAGGGCCTTACGGCTACACCTTC
TRBD1 | TRBJ2-3 | TRBV14 | few | CASSQGEEDRASTDTQYF | TGTGCCAGCAGCCAAGGAGAGGAAGACAGGGCCTCCACAGATACGCAGTATTTT
TRBD2 | TRBJ2-2 | TRBV7-9 | few | CASSLIAGGHTGELFF | TGTGCCAGCAGCTTGATAGCGGGGGGGCACACCGGGGAGCTGTTTTTT
TRBD2 | TRBJ2-3 | TRBV7-2 | NA | CASSLARGNTDTQYF | TGTGCCAGCAGCTTAGCGCGGGGGAACACAGATACGCAGTATTTT
NA | TRBJ1-1 | TRBV9 | NA | CASSAAVGDVEAFF | TGTGCCAGCAGCGCGGCAGTCGGGGATGTTGAGGCTTTCTTT
TRBD1 | TRBJ1-1 | TRBV29-1 | NA | CSVPATGGSPEAFF | TGCAGCGTCCCTGCGACAGGGGGCTCCCCTGAAGCTTTCTTT
NA | TRBJ1-2 | TRBV25-1 | NA | CASTDNPGYGYTF | TGTGCCAGCACCGACAACCCGGGGTATGGCTACACCTTC
NA | TRBJ2-7 | TRBV28 | NA | CASEERRYSYEQYF | TGTGCCAGCGAAGAGCGGAGATACTCCTACGAGCAGTACTTC
NA | TRBJ1-2 | TRBV6-5 | NA | CASSYTRQPSYGYTF | TGTGCCAGCAGTTACACTCGACAGCCTTCCTATGGCTACACCTTC
TRBD2 | TRBJ2-7 | TRBV19 | NA | CASSNSGASSYEQYF | TGTGCCAGTAGTAATAGCGGGGCAAGCTCCTACGAGCAGTACTTC
NA | TRBJ2-5 | TRBV19 | few | CASSPLEAETQYF | TGTGCCAGTAGTCCTTTAGAGGCGGAGACCCAGTACTTC
NA | TRBJ1-5 | TRBV2 | NA | CASSGGGGLSNQPQHF | TGTGCCAGCAGTGGAGGGGGTGGGTTAAGCAATCAGCCCCAGCATTTT
TRBD1 | TRBJ2-3 | TRBV28 | few | CASSLLPGQGTDTQYF | TGTGCCAGCAGTCTACTGCCGGGACAGGGGACAGATACGCAGTATTTT
NA | TRBJ2-2 | TRBV28 | NA | CASTAPGIRTGELFF | TGTGCCAGCACCGCACCAGGGATTCGCACCGGGGAGCTGTTTTTT
NA | TRBJ1-4 | TRBV6-5 | NA | CASSYVRAEKLFF | TGTGCCAGCAGTTACGTCAGGGCCGAAAAACTGTTTTTT
NA | TRBJ1-1 | TRBV29-1 | few | CSVGGRTEAFF | TGCAGCGTTGGAGGGAGGACTGAAGCTTTCTTT
TRBD2 | TRBJ2-7 | TRBV4-3 | NA | CASSQEGAGDYEQYF | TGCGCCAGCAGCCAAGAAGGGGCGGGAGACTACGAGCAGTACTTC
NA | TRBJ2-3 | TRBV28 | NA | CASSSIRETDTQYF | TGTGCCAGCAGTTCGATCAGGGAAACAGATACGCAGTATTTT
TRBD1 | TRBJ2-2 | TRBV9 | NA | CASSPRDRGTGELFF | TGTGCCAGCAGCCCTCGGGACAGGGGCACCGGGGAGCTGTTTTTT
NA | TRBJ2-1 | TRBV19 | few | CASTDRRGNEQFF | TGTGCCAGTACTGACCGGCGGGGCAATGAGCAGTTCTTC
TRBD2 | TRBJ2-3 | TRBV11-3 | NA | CASSRGGSSTDTQYF | TGTGCCAGCAGCCGCGGGGGATCTAGCACAGATACGCAGTATTTT
TRBD2 | TRBJ2-7 | TRBV6-1 | NA | CASSEFWTSLAEQYF | TGTGCCAGCAGTGAATTCTGGACTAGTTTAGCCGAGCAGTACTTC